This TCR beta chain derives from a study of regulatory T cells in long-lasting Graves disease. Whole-study context: Over 5 years of antithyroid drugs with positive TSH receptor antibodies was taken to mean persistent Graves' disease. Study observations and caveats: Favoring TRBV28, TRBJ1-2 and TRBJ2-5 was a feature seen in persistent disease.

Time point of the sample: persistent/refractory GD, antithyroid drugs over 5 years with positive TRAb. TCR sequences were obtained from RNA taken from PBMCs. The table lists this clonotype with a few counts. Its target is not known. V dropped 5 bases and J dropped 4; count of bases not matched to a gene: 10. This CDR3 spans 15 amino acids. The germline CDR1 and CDR2 sequences are KGHSH and LQKENI. Libraries of TCR beta came from iRepertoire HTBI primers plus Arm-PCR of CDR3 regions. The authors' processing: Samples collectively showed 60 to 75 TRBV and roughly 15 TRBJ segments. In TCRdb, the multiplex PCR reads were re-called with MiXCR into one record per CDR3 protein. TCRdb assigned the V and J calls; the authors' analysis was not used. The sample has almost 350,000 distinct CDR3 sequences, about 20% seen once.

Sequencing was performed on peripheral blood mononuclear cells (PBMCs), taken when the disease was refractory, from a patient treated with antithyroid drugs. This receptor was taken from a female donor with Graves disease. The chain carries TRBV18 and TRBJ2-5; TRBD2 matches at 7 bases. The CDR3 DNA reads as TGTGCCAGCTCAACGGGGGGAGGAGCCAGAGAGACCCAGTACTTC. Translation gives CASSTGGGARETQYF.